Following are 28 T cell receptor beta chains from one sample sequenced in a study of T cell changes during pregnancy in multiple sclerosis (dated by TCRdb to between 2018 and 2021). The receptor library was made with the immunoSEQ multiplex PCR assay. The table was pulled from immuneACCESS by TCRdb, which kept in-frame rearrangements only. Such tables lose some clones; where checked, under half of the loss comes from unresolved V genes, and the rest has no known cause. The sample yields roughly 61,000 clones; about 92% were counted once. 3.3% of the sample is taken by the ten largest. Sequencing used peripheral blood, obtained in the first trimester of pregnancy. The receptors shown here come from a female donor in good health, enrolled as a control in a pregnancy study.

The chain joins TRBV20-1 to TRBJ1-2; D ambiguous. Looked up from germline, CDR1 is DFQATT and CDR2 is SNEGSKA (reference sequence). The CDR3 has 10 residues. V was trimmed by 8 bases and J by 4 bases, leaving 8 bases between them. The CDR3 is CSPNIYGYTF. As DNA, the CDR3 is TGCAGTCCTAATATCTATGGCTACACCTTC.

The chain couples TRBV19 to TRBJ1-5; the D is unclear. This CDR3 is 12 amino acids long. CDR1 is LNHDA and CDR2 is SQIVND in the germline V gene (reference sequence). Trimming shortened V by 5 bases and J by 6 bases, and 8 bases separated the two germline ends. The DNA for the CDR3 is TGTGCCAGTAGTCCGACGGGTCAGCCCCAGCATTTT. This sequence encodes CASSPTGQPQHF. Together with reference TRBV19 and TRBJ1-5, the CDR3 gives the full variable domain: DGGITQSPKYLFRKEGQNVTLSCEQNLNHDAMYWYRQDPGQGLRLIYYSQIVNDFQKGDIAEGYSVSREKKESFPLTVTSAQKNPTAFYLCASSPTGQPQHFGDGTRLSIL.

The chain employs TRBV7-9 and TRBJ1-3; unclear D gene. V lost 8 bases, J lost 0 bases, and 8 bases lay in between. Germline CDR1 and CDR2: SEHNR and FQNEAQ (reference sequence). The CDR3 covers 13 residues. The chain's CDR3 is CASGSSSGNTIYF. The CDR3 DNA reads TGTGCCAGCGGGAGTTCCTCTGGAAACACCATATATTTT.

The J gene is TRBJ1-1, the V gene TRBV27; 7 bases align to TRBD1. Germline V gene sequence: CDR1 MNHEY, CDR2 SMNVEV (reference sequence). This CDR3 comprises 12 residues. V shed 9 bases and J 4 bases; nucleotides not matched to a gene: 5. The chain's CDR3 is CASHRGATEAFF. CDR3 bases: TGTGCCAGTCACAGGGGAGCCACTGAAGCTTTCTTT.

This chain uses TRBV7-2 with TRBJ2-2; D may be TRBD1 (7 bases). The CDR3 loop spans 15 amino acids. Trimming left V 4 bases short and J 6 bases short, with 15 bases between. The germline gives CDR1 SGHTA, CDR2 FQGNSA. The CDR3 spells CASSSPTGEAGELFF. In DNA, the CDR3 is TGTGCCAGCAGCTCCCCTACAGGGGAGGCCGGGGAGCTGTTTTTT.

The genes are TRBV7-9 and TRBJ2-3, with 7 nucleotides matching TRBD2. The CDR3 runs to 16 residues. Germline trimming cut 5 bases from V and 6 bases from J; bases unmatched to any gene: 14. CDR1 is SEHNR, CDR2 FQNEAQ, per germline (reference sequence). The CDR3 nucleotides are TGTGCCAGCAGCATCCTCGGGGGGAGAAGTACCGATACGCAGTATTTT. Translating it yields CASSILGGRSTDTQYF.

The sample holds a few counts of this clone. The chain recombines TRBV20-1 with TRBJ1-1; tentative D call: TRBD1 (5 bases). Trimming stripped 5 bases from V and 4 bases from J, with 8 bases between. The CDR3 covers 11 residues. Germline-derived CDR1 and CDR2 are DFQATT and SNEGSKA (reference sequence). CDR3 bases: TGCAGTGCTTCGACAGTCACTGAAGCTTTCTTT. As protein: CSASTVTEAFF.

CDR3 bases: TGTGCCAGCAGTCTATACGGGGGTGGGGGCTACGAGCAGTACTTC. Protein sequence: CASSLYGGGGYEQYF. The chain links TRBV6-4 to TRBJ2-7; perhaps TRBD2 as D (6 bases). This CDR3 has 15 residues. With 5 bases removed from V and 3 bases from J, the gap between germline ends came to 17 bases. From germline, CDR1 is MRHNA and CDR2 SNTAGT.

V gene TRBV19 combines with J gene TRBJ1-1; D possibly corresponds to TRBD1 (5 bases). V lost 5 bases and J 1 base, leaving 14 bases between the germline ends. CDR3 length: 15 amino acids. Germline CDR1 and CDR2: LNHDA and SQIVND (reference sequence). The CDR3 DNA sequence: TGTGCCAGTAGTCCCTCCGGAACAGGGAACACTGAAGCTTTCTTT. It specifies CASSPSGTGNTEAFF.

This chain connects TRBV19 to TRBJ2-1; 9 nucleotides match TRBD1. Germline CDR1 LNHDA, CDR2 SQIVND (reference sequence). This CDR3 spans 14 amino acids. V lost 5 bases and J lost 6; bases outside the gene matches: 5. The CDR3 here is CASSAGTGLNEQFF. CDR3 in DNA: TGTGCCAGTAGTGCCGGGACAGGGCTCAATGAGCAGTTCTTC.

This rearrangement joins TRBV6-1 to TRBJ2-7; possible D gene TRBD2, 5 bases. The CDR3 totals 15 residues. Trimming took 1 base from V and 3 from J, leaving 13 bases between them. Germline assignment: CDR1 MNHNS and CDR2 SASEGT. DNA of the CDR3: TGTGCCAGCAGTGAAGAGGAGAGAGGGTACTACGAGCAGTACTTC. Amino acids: CASSEEERGYYEQYF.

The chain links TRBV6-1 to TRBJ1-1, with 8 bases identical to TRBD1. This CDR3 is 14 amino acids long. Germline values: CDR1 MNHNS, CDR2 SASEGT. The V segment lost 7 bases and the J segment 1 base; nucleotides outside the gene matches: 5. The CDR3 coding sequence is TGTGCCAGCACTCTACAGGGGGGGAACACTGAAGCTTTCTTT. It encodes CASTLQGGNTEAFF.

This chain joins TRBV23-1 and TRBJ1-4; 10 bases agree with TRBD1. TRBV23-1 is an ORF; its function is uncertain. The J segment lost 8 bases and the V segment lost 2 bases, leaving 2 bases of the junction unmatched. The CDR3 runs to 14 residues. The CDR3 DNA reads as TGCGCCAGCAGTCAAGGGACAGGGGACGAAAAACTGTTTTTT. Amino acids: CASSQGTGDEKLFF.

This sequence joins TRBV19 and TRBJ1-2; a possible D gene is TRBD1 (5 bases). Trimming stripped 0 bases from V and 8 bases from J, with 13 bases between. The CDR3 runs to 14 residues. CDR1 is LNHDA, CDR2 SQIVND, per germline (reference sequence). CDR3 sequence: CASSIDIRGGGYTF. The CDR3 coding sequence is TGTGCCAGTAGTATAGATATTAGGGGAGGAGGCTACACCTTC.

CDR3 sequence: CASSPALTGYDPPSYEQYF. CDR3 nucleotides: TGTGCCAGCTCACCGGCCCTCACAGGGTACGATCCCCCCTCCTACGAGCAGTACTTC. V and J are TRBV18 and TRBJ2-7, with a possible D match to TRBD1 (6 bases). Germline V gene data show CDR1 as KGHSH and CDR2 as LQKENI. Trimming left V 3 bases short and J 0 bases short, with 24 bases between. CDR3 size: 19 residues. The variable domain in full, completed from reference TRBV18 and TRBJ2-7, reads NAGVMQNPRHLVRRRGQEARLRCSPMKGHSHVYWYRQLPEEGLKFMVYLQKENIIDESGMPKERFSAEFPKEGPSILRIQQVVRGDSAAYFCASSPALTGYDPPSYEQYFGPGTRLTVT.

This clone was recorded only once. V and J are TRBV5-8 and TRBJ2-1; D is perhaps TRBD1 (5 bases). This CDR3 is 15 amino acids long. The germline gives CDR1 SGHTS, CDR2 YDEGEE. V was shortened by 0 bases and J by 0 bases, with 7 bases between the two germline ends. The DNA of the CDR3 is TGTGCCAGCAGCTTGGATAGGGGCTCCTACAATGAGCAGTTCTTC. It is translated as CASSLDRGSYNEQFF. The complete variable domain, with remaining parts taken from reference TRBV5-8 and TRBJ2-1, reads EAGVTQSPTHLIKTRGQQATLRCSPISGHTSVYWYQQALGLGLQFLLWYDEGEERNRGNFPPRFSGRQFPNYSSELNVNALELEDSALYLCASSLDRGSYNEQFFGPGTRLTVL.

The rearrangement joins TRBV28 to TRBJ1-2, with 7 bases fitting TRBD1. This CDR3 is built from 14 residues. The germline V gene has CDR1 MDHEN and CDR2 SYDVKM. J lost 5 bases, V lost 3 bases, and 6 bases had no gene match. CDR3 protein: CASSFAGTAYGYTF. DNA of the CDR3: TGTGCCAGCAGTTTCGCCGGGACAGCTTATGGCTACACCTTC.

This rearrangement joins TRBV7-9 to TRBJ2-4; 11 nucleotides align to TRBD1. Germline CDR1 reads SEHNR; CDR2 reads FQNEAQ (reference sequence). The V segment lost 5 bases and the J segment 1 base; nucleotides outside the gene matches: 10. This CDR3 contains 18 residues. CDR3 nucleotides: TGTGCCAGCAGCCAGGACAGGGGGCAAGTATTTGCCAAAAACATTCAGTACTTC. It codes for CASSQDRGQVFAKNIQYF.

The CDR3 DNA is TGCAGCGCATCTAGCGGGAGAGCGGCCGGGGAGCTGTTTTTT. It specifies CSASSGRAAGELFF. The chain uses TRBV29-1 and TRBJ2-2; 10 positions agree with TRBD2. Germline assignment: CDR1 SQVTM and CDR2 ANQGSEA. The CDR3 contains 14 residues. Losses at the gene ends were 7 bases for V and 6 bases for J; bases not matched to a gene: 8.

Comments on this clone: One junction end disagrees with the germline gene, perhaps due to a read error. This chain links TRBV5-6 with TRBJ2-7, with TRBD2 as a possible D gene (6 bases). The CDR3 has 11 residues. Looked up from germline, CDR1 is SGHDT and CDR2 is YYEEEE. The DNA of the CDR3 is TGTGCCAGCAGCTCGGACTACCAGCAGTACTTC. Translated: CASSSDYQQYF.

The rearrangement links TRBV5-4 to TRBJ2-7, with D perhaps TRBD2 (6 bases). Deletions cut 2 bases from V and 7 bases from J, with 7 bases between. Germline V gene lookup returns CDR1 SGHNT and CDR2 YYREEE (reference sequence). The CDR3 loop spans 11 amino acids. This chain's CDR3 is CASSFAGEQYF. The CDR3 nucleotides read TGTGCCAGCAGCTTCGCGGGGGAGCAGTACTTC.

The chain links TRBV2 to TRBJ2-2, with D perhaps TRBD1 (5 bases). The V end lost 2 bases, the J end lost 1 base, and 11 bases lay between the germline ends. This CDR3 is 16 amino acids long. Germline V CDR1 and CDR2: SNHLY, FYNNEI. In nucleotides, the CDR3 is TGTGCCAGCAGTGAAACTGGGGCCGTGAACACCGGGGAGCTGTTTTTT. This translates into CASSETGAVNTGELFF. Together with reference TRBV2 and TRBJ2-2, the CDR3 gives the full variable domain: EPEVTQTPSHQVTQMGQEVILRCVPISNHLYFYWYRQILGQKVEFLVSFYNNEISEKSEIFDDQFSVERPDGSNFTLKIRSTKLEDSAMYFCASSETGAVNTGELFFGEGSRLTVL.

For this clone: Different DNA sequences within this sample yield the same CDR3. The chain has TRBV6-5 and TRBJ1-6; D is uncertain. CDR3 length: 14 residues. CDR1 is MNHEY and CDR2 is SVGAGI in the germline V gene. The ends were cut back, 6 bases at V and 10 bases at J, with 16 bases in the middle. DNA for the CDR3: TGTGCCAGCAGAACTAGCCCGACCGTATCACCCCTCCACTTT. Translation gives CASRTSPTVSPLHF.

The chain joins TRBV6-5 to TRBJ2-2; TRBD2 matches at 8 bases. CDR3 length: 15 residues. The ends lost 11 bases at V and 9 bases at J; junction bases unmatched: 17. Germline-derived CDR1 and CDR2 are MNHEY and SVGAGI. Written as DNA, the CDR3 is TGTGCCGTAGAAGCGGGAGTTAAGGGGATCCGGGAGCTGTTTTTT. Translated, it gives CAVEAGVKGIRELFF.

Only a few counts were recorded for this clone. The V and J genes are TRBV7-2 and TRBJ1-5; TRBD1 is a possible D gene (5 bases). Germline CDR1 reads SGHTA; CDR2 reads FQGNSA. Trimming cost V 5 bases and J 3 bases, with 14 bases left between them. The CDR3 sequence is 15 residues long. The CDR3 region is CASSLAGTANQPQHF. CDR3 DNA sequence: TGTGCCAGCAGCCTCGCCGGGACTGCCAATCAGCCCCAGCATTTT.

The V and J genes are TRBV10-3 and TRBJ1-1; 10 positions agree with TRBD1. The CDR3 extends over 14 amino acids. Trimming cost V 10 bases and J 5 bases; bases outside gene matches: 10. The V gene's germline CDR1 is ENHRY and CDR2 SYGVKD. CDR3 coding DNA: TGTGCCAGCGTCGGACAGGGGGTTATGACTGAAGCTTTCTTT. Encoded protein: CASVGQGVMTEAFF.

In DNA form, the CDR3 reads TGTGCCAGCAGCGAGCGGGTGGTTCAAGAGACCCAGTACTTC. Its protein is CASSERVVQETQYF. The chain uses TRBV7-9 and TRBJ2-5; TRBD2 is a possible D gene (6 bases). Trimming took off 5 bases at V and 2 bases at J, with 12 bases between the two ends. The CDR3 has 14 residues. Per the germline V gene, CDR1 is SEHNR and CDR2 is FQNEAQ (reference sequence).

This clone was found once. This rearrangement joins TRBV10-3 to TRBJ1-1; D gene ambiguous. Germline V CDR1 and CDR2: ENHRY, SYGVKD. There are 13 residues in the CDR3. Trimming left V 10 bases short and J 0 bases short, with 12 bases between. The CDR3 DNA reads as TGTGCCACTTCACAGATGGTGAACACTGAAGCTTTCTTT. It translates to CATSQMVNTEAFF.